This section outlines one T cell receptor (beta chain) sequence together with its context. Its antigen is still unknown. These data come from a study of T cell responses to AZD1222 COVID-19 vaccine. Study as a whole: It was second doses at about 4 or about 12 weeks that were pooled. Study results and caveats: Spike-specific TCRs gained breadth and depth after people received two AZD1222 doses. Reportedly, close to half of spike-specific TCRs are directed against unmutated variant regions.

Here immunoSEQ multiplex PCR was the method, and the copy in TCRdb shows in-frame clones only, minus some. The repertoire holds tens of thousands of clones, with about nine tenths as singletons. V lost 7 bases to trimming and J lost 5 bases, with 21 bases between them. There are 15 residues in the CDR3. Germline CDR1 and CDR2: SGHTA and FQGNSA. This material consisted of peripheral blood, taken on day 0 of AZD1222 vaccination. This clonotype was obtained from an adult in good health. J is TRBJ2-7 and V is TRBV7-2, with D possibly being TRBD1 or TRBD2 (7 bases each). The CDR3 reads CASKGGPGRADEQYF. The CDR3 DNA reads TGTGCCAGCAAAGGGGGCCCGGGGAGGGCCGACGAGCAGTACTTC.